Listed here are 5 T cell receptor beta chains from one sample, sequenced in a study of persistence of HIV-infected CD4 T cells. Their specific antigens are unknown. The stimulus was an HIV-1 Gag 15-mer peptide pool, 1 ug/peptide/mL. CD40L/CD69 double-negative CD45RO-high memory CD4+ T cells were collected. The immunoSEQ assay was version 4, run in survey mode. The assay was immunoSEQ multiplex PCR, and TCRdb's table has in-frame clones only and misses some. The sample has roughly 64,000 clones, roughly 77% seen once. This sample comprised CD4+ T cells sorted from PBMCs after roughly 17-hour stimulation, obtained from a patient who received antiretroviral therapy. These receptors were collected from an adult man with HIV who was CMV-seropositive.

The chain carries TRBV18 and TRBJ1-4; 8 bases are a match to TRBD1. V dropped 3 bases and J dropped 8; count of bases not matched to a gene: 5. This CDR3 is built from 14 residues. CDR1 and CDR2 from the germline V gene are KGHSH and LQKENI. As DNA, the CDR3 is TGTGCCAGCTCACCCGGACAGGGAAGAGAAAAACTGTTTTTT. It codes for CASSPGQGREKLFF. Supplemented by reference TRBV18 and TRBJ1-4, the full variable domain reads NAGVMQNPRHLVRRRGQEARLRCSPMKGHSHVYWYRQLPEEGLKFMVYLQKENIIDESGMPKERFSAEFPKEGPSILRIQQVVRGDSAAYFCASSPGQGREKLFFGSGTQLSVL.

J is TRBJ1-6 and V is TRBV3-1 (or the pseudogene TRBV3-2); 7 bases fit TRBD1. Trimming took 1 base from V and 11 from J; bases not matched to a gene: 11. CDR1 is LGHDT and CDR2 is YNNKEL in the germline V gene (reference sequence). CDR3 size: 16 residues. CDR3 in amino acids: CASSQVLTGRNAPLHF. In DNA, the CDR3 is TGTGCCAGCAGCCAAGTACTGACAGGGAGGAACGCACCCCTCCACTTT.

The chain is built from TRBV11-1 and TRBJ1-1; 11 positions match TRBD1. V gave up 4 bases and J gave up 4 bases; unmatched junction bases: 8. This CDR3 comprises 16 residues. Germline CDR1 and CDR2: SGHAT and FQDESV (reference sequence). In nucleotides, the CDR3 is TGTGCCAGCAGCTCTGAATTAGGGACAGGGGGCACTGAAGCTTTCTTT. Translated, it gives CASSSELGTGGTEAFF. The variable domain in full, with the rest retrieved from reference TRBV11-1 and TRBJ1-1, is EAEVAQSPRYKITEKSQAVAFWCDPISGHATLYWYRQILGQGPELLVQFQDESVVDDSQLPKDRFSAERLKGVDSTLKIQPAELGDSAMYLCASSSELGTGGTEAFFGQGTRLTVV.

The chain carries TRBV28 and TRBJ2-2, with no clear D. Trimming took 6 bases from V and 5 from J, leaving 13 bases between them. The CDR3 consists of 14 residues. The germline V gene has CDR1 MDHEN and CDR2 SYDVKM. CDR3 bases: TGTGCCAGCAGGCCTGGGCAGAGGACCGGGGAGCTGTTTTTT. It codes for CASRPGQRTGELFF.

This clone has just a few counts. V gene TRBV7-8 combines with J gene TRBJ2-1, with a tentative D call TRBD2 (5 bases). V shed 5 bases and J shed 1 base, with 12 bases lying between them. The CDR3 contains 15 residues. CDR1 and CDR2 (germline): SGHVS, FQNEAQ. CDR3 in amino acids: CASSSRDSSYNEQFF. CDR3 DNA: TGTGCCAGCAGCAGCCGGGATTCATCCTACAATGAGCAGTTCTTC.